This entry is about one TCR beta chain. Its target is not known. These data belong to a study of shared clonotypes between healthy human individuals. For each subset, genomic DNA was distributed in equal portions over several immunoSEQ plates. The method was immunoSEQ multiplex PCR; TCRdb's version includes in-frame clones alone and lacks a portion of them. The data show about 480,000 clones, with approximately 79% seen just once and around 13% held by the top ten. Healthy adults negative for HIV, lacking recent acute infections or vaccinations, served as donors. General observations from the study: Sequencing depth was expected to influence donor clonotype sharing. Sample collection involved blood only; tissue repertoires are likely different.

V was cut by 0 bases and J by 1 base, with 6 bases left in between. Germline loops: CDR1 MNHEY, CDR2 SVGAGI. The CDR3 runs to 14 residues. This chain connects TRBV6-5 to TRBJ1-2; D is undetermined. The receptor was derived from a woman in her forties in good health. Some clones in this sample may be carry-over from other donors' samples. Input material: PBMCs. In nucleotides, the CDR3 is TGTGCCAGCAGTTACTCGGGTAGTAACTATGGCTACACCTTC. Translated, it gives CASSYSGSNYGYTF.